A selection of T cell receptor beta chains follows, all from one sample in a study of control samples from healthy donors and cancer patients. Assay: immunoSEQ multiplex PCR; the TCRdb copy retains only in-frame clones and omits some. The table has about 75,000 clones, 84% seen once. The sequenced sample consisted of blood. The origin of the receptors is a middle-aged man in good health. Both conserved end residues are part of each CDR3. A D gene is named only where the DNA matches it firmly.

TRBJ1-3 - TRBV3-1/TRBV3-2 CASSQGGNTIYF
TRBJ2-7 TRBD2 TRBV25-1 CASGGTRDEQYF
TRBJ1-4 TRBD1 TRBV19 CASIPGQSRNEKLFF
TRBJ2-5 TRBD2 TRBV7-9 CASNPDGRGQETQYF
TRBJ2-3 - TRBV10-3 CAISEHASGVDTQYF
TRBJ1-2 TRBD1 TRBV29-1 CSVDRGNYGYTF
TRBJ2-1 TRBD2 TRBV6-9 CASSASGTSVDEQFF
TRBJ1-2 - TRBV5-4 CASSQDRGYGYTF
TRBJ1-4 - TRBV11-2 CASSLGGWATNEKLFF
TRBJ2-1 TRBD1 TRBV19 CASSIGTGAYNEQFF
TRBJ2-3 - TRBV4-1 CASSRLPGPPQYF
TRBJ2-1 - TRBV11-1 CASSLSMRATDEQFF
TRBJ2-7 TRBD2 TRBV5-1 CASSPGGGSAAYEQYF
TRBJ2-3 TRBD2 TRBV7-2 CASSSLAGSGTDTQYF
TRBJ2-2 TRBD2 TRBV3-1/TRBV3-2 CASSPLAGGGTGELFF
TRBJ1-5 - TRBV28 CASSLYMGNSNQPQHF
TRBJ2-1 - TRBV28 CASSRFIGKRARSYNEQFF
TRBJ2-5 - TRBV4-3 CASSQDLTDEGETQYF
TRBJ2-3 - TRBV24-1 CATSDLSGDGGDTQYF
TRBJ2-1 TRBD2 TRBV12-3/TRBV12-4 CASRLAGLYEQFF
TRBJ1-2 - TRBV9 CAGGASGYTF
TRBJ1-1 TRBD1 TRBV28 CASSDPGGTGEAFF
TRBJ1-1 TRBD1 TRBV18 CASSTTGQGATEAFF
TRBJ1-4 TRBD1 TRBV7-2 CASSLDRGMGKLFF
TRBJ2-1 TRBD2 TRBV6-2/TRBV6-3 CASSYRLAGGSSYNEQFF
TRBJ2-7 - TRBV11-3 CASSLGTGPYEQYF
TRBJ1-3 - TRBV18 CATSLGSPLSGNTIYF
TRBJ2-7 TRBD2 TRBV9 CASSGTSGRREQYF
TRBJ1-1 - TRBV7-9 CASTPPGRSTEAFF
TRBJ1-6 - TRBV1 CTSSQDDGTGEDSPLHF
TRBJ1-5 - TRBV2 CASRLAGSVSNQPQHF